The rows below give T cell receptor beta chains drawn from one sample of a study of cytotoxic CD8 clonotypes in ibrutinib-treated CLL. Only in-frame clones appear in the TCRdb table, and some are missing; sequencing was by immunoSEQ multiplex PCR. Among about 120,000 clones listed, over 75% were seen once. The sequences come from PBMCs, collected after 24 months of ibrutinib treatment. The receptor source for this set is a human donor with chronic lymphocytic leukemia. CDR3s include the opening cysteine and the closing phenylalanine or tryptophan. The order of the fields is CDR3 DNA, CDR3 protein, J gene, clone size, V gene, D gene. A D gene is named only where the DNA matches it firmly. Clone size is given for some rows only: seen once, a few or many times, or a class if the clone is expanded.

TGTGCCAGCAGCCGGGAGTATAGGGAGACCCAGTACTTC CASSREYRETQYF TRBJ2-5 - TRBV7-2 -
TGCGCCAGCAGCTTGTTGGATCCCGGGGTGGGTGAAAAACTGTTTTTT CASSLLDPGVGEKLFF TRBJ1-4 - TRBV5-1 -
TGTGCCAGCAGTTTGTTTGAGGGGGCCGGCTATGGCTACACCTTC CASSLFEGAGYGYTF TRBJ1-2 - TRBV7-3 TRBD1
TGTGCCAGCAGTTTCTCATTGAAACAGCAGACAGATACGCAGTATTTT CASSFSLKQQTDTQYF TRBJ2-3 - TRBV28 -
TGTGCCAGCAGTTCCACAGGTCGAGGCTATGGCTACACCTTC CASSSTGRGYGYTF TRBJ1-2 - TRBV28 -
TGTGCCAGCAGTGATGAGGGGGCGACTAATGAAAAACTGTTTTTT CASSDEGATNEKLFF TRBJ1-4 - TRBV28 TRBD1
TGTGCCAGTAGTATTGGCTTAGGGAACACTGAAGCTTTCTTT CASSIGLGNTEAFF TRBJ1-1 few TRBV19 -
TGTGCCAGCAGCCCGGGGGGGTACGAGCAGTACTTC CASSPGGYEQYF TRBJ2-7 - TRBV7-6 TRBD2
TGCGCCAGCAGCCAAGAGGGGGGAAACACCATATATTTT CASSQEGGNTIYF TRBJ1-3 - TRBV4-3 -
TGTGCCAGCAGCTTAGCCGTACGCTTTCAGGGGAACTATGGCTACACCTTC CASSLAVRFQGNYGYTF TRBJ1-2 - TRBV7-8 -
TGTGCCAGCAGCTTAGCGAGAAGGGACAATGAAAAACTGTTTTTT CASSLARRDNEKLFF TRBJ1-4 few TRBV7-9 -
TGCGCCAGCAGCTTGAGGGGAAACACTGAAGCTTTCTTT CASSLRGNTEAFF TRBJ1-1 - TRBV5-1 -
TGTGCCAGCAGCTCCGAGGGGGGCCGAACTGAAGCTTTCTTT CASSSEGGRTEAFF TRBJ1-1 - TRBV7-9 -
TGTGCCAGCAGAGAACCCACAGGGCTCAGCAATCAGCCCCAGCATTTT CASREPTGLSNQPQHF TRBJ1-5 few TRBV6-1 -
TGTGCCAGCAGAGGGAGGGTCGGACAAGCTTTCTTT CASRGRVGQAFF TRBJ1-1 - TRBV9 -
TGTGCCAGCAGCTTACGGACTAGCGGGGGTAGGGCAGATACGCAGTATTTT CASSLRTSGGRADTQYF TRBJ2-3 - TRBV7-2 TRBD2
TGTGCCAGCAGTAAGGACAGGGGAACCTACAATGAGCAGTTCTTC CASSKDRGTYNEQFF TRBJ2-1 - TRBV9 TRBD1
TGTGCCAGCAGTGAACAGGGCTATGGCTACACCTTC CASSEQGYGYTF TRBJ1-2 - TRBV27 -
TGTGCCAGCAGCCAACTAGCGATTTCTGGAAACACCATATATTTT CASSQLAISGNTIYF TRBJ1-3 - TRBV16 -
TGTGCCAGCAGCGCCGGACTAGCGGGGTTGTCGAATGAGCAGTTCTTC CASSAGLAGLSNEQFF TRBJ2-1 once TRBV9 TRBD2
TGTGCCAGCAGCTTCGACGGGGGAACCTACGAGCAGTACTTC CASSFDGGTYEQYF TRBJ2-7 - TRBV7-2 -
TGTGCCAGCATCCCGGTAAAGGCCTTTGATACGCAGTATTTT CASIPVKAFDTQYF TRBJ2-3 - TRBV28 -
TGTGCCAGCAGTTTAACAGGGAGAAGGGGAAACACCATATATTTT CASSLTGRRGNTIYF TRBJ1-3 - TRBV28 -
TGTGCCTGGACGGGTGTGCGACCGGGCTACACCTTC CAWTGVRPGYTF TRBJ1-2 - TRBV30 -
TGTGCCAGCAGCCCGCCTGCTTTCTCGGGTGAGCAGTTCTTC CASSPPAFSGEQFF TRBJ2-1 - TRBV7-2 -
TGTGCCAGCACCTCAGGGACAGGGGCCTACAATGAGCAGTTCTTC CASTSGTGAYNEQFF TRBJ2-1 - TRBV28 TRBD1
TGTGCCAGCAATCAGGCGGAGACAGGTTCCTACGAGCAGTACTTC CASNQAETGSYEQYF TRBJ2-7 - TRBV28 -
TGTGCCAGTAGTATAGTTGGCAGGGACACTGAAGCTTTCTTT CASSIVGRDTEAFF TRBJ1-1 - TRBV19 -
TGTGCCTGGAAAGGGGGCCAAGAGACCCAGTACTTC CAWKGGQETQYF TRBJ2-5 - TRBV30 -
TGCAGCGTTTGGACAGGGGGGAGGACTGAAGCTTTCTTT CSVWTGGRTEAFF TRBJ1-1 - TRBV29-1 TRBD1
TGTGCCAGCTCACCAAGGATACATTCTGGGGCCAACGTCCTGACTTTC CASSPRIHSGANVLTF TRBJ2-6 - TRBV18 -
TGTGCCAGCAGTCCGCTTGGACTCTCTGGAAACACCATATATTTT CASSPLGLSGNTIYF TRBJ1-3 - TRBV28 -
TGTGCCAGCTCCACAGCGGAAAGGAGGACTGAAGCTTTCTTT CASSTAERRTEAFF TRBJ1-1 once TRBV18 -
TGTGCCAGCAGTTCCGAAGGGGTAAGGTCTACCTTC CASSSEGVRSTF TRBJ1-2 medium-sized TRBV28 -
TGTGCCAGCAGCTTAACCCTAGCGGGAGTAGATACGCAGTATTTT CASSLTLAGVDTQYF TRBJ2-3 - TRBV7-2 TRBD2
TGTGCCAGCAGCTTAGGCACTTACAATGAGCAGTTCTTC CASSLGTYNEQFF TRBJ2-1 - TRBV7-2 -
TGTGCCAGCAGCACTAGCCCCTACAATGAGCAGTTCTTC CASSTSPYNEQFF TRBJ2-1 - TRBV9 -
TGCGCCAGCAGCCCCCCCTGGGATACGCAGTATTTT CASSPPWDTQYF TRBJ2-3 - TRBV4-1 -
TGTGCCAGCAGCGTACGAAGTAGCGGACGCACAGATACGCAGTATTTT CASSVRSSGRTDTQYF TRBJ2-3 - TRBV9 -
TGTGCCAGTATGGGGGCCACAGATACGCAGTATTTT CASMGATDTQYF TRBJ2-3 few TRBV7-9 -
TGTGCCATCAGTGAGTCAACAGTTTCCTACGAGCAGTACTTC CAISESTVSYEQYF TRBJ2-7 - TRBV10-3 -
TGTGCCACCAGCAGAGACCGGAACGGGATTGAAAAACTGTTTTTT CATSRDRNGIEKLFF TRBJ1-4 - TRBV15 -